These T cell receptor beta chains were read from a single sample in a study of T cell clusters in autoimmune cytopenias. TCRdb re-called the multiplex PCR reads, yielding one record per CDR3 amino acid sequence without DNA. Reported are 6,000 to 8,500 distinct CDR3 sequences; the ten largest clones contain 4% to 5.5%. The same sample was also used in a study of T cell repertoires in aging, cancer and after chemotherapy.

The specimen sequenced was peripheral blood. The receptors shown here come from a human donor in good health. Each CDR3 is given with its conserved first and last residue. The order of the fields is V gene, J gene, clone size, CDR3 protein. Rows may omit the clone size; those that give it use once, few, many or a size class.

V: TRBV27; J: TRBJ2-2; size: -; CDR3: CASGGRSSSTGELFF
V: TRBV5-6; J: TRBJ2-7; size: -; CDR3: CASYSGGQGRMATYEQYF
V: TRBV6-6; J: TRBJ2-5; size: medium-sized; CDR3: CASRWREGSKTQYF
V: TRBV27; J: TRBJ1-1; size: -; CDR3: CASSRQGRTEAFF
V: TRBV27; J: TRBJ2-4; size: -; CDR3: CASSLKPGTNIQYF
V: TRBV7-2; J: TRBJ1-5; size: -; CDR3: CASSLGVRGQPQHF
V: TRBV12-3/TRBV12-4; J: TRBJ2-4; size: -; CDR3: CASSLTGGNKNIQYF
V: TRBV10-3; J: TRBJ1-3; size: -; CDR3: CAISERGGTGNTIYF
V: TRBV18; J: TRBJ2-7; size: -; CDR3: CASSPLVDDEQYF
V: TRBV6-5; J: TRBJ1-1; size: -; CDR3: CASSYAGSRTEAFF
V: TRBV11-2; J: TRBJ2-2; size: -; CDR3: CASSLGWEAGELFF
V: TRBV6-5; J: TRBJ2-7; size: medium-sized; CDR3: CASSSTWARAYEQYF
V: TRBV5-4; J: TRBJ1-2; size: -; CDR3: CASSFKGKRGYTF
V: TRBV5-1; J: TRBJ1-4; size: -; CDR3: CASSLEGAWEKLFF
V: TRBV6-2/TRBV6-3; J: TRBJ1-1; size: -; CDR3: CASRAGRENTEAFF
V: TRBV19; J: TRBJ2-5; size: medium-sized; CDR3: CASSIQVTQETQYF
V: TRBV18; J: TRBJ1-1; size: -; CDR3: CASSDRGNTEAFF
V: TRBV27; J: TRBJ1-2; size: -; CDR3: CASSPWGDYYGYTF
V: TRBV18; J: TRBJ2-2; size: medium-sized; CDR3: CASSARSTGELFF
V: TRBV5-5; J: TRBJ1-5; size: -; CDR3: CASSYYNSNQPQHF
V: TRBV6-5; J: TRBJ2-1; size: medium-sized; CDR3: CASSYFGLAGVNEQFF
V: TRBV30; J: TRBJ1-1; size: medium-sized; CDR3: CAWKPGMNTEAFF
V: TRBV29-1; J: TRBJ1-2; size: medium-sized; CDR3: CSALGTAANYGYTF
V: TRBV19; J: TRBJ1-2; size: -; CDR3: CASSIRGNGYTF
V: TRBV15; J: TRBJ2-3; size: -; CDR3: CATREGTTDTQYF
V: TRBV5-6; J: TRBJ1-5; size: -; CDR3: CASSLDDQPQHF
V: TRBV13; J: TRBJ1-1; size: medium-sized; CDR3: CASEGDGSEAFF
V: TRBV6-5; J: TRBJ2-1; size: medium-sized; CDR3: CAISKAGRNSYNEQFF
V: TRBV6-1; J: TRBJ1-2; size: -; CDR3: CASSLRRQVDGYTF
V: TRBV30; J: TRBJ1-2; size: -; CDR3: CAWSAGTGGDGYTF
V: TRBV19; J: TRBJ1-1; size: -; CDR3: CASLDAGYTEAFF
V: TRBV2; J: TRBJ2-1; size: -; CDR3: CASSPTSGDYNEQFF
V: TRBV19; J: TRBJ2-5; size: -; CDR3: CASRLLAGGPETQYF
V: TRBV29-1; J: TRBJ1-1; size: medium-sized; CDR3: CSVAGMGVNTEAFF
V: TRBV30; J: TRBJ2-3; size: medium-sized; CDR3: CAWSPGQGRDTQYF
V: TRBV5-6; J: TRBJ2-1; size: -; CDR3: CASSLVANEQFF
V: TRBV6-2/TRBV6-3; J: TRBJ1-5; size: -; CDR3: CASSYHRNRRGQPQHF
V: TRBV19; J: TRBJ2-6; size: medium-sized; CDR3: CASRGTSGPPGSGANVLTF
V: TRBV29-1; J: TRBJ2-2; size: large; CDR3: CSVERSLAGGYTGELFF
V: TRBV6-2/TRBV6-3; J: TRBJ2-3; size: -; CDR3: CASSYSGGRADTQYF
V: TRBV27; J: TRBJ1-4; size: -; CDR3: CASSSQGIANEKLFF
V: TRBV10-3; J: TRBJ2-3; size: medium-sized; CDR3: CAISERGGTDTQYF
V: TRBV6-5; J: TRBJ2-7; size: medium-sized; CDR3: CASSSPNPPYEQYF
V: TRBV24-1; J: TRBJ2-1; size: -; CDR3: CATSDPGTSGVDEQFF
V: TRBV27; J: TRBJ1-6; size: -; CDR3: CASRVAGGFNSPLHF
V: TRBV6-2/TRBV6-3; J: TRBJ1-1; size: -; CDR3: CASSYSPYGGEAFF
V: TRBV19; J: TRBJ1-1; size: -; CDR3: CATQLRVNTEAFF
V: TRBV19; J: TRBJ2-7; size: medium-sized; CDR3: CASSIARTGEQYF
V: TRBV4-3; J: TRBJ2-3; size: -; CDR3: CASSHRLGNVGKQAADTQYF
V: TRBV21-1; J: TRBJ2-3; size: -; CDR3: CASSKAPGSISTDTQYF